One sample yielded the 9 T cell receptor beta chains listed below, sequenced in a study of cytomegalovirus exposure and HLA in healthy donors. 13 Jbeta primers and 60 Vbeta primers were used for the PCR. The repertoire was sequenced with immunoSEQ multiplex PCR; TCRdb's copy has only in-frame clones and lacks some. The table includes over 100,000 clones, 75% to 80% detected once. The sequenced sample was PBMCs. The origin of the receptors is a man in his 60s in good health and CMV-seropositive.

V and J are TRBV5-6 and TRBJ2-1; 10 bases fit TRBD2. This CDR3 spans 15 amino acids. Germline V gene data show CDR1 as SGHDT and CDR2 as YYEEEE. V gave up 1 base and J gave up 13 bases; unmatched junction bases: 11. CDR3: CASSLLSSGGYLQFF. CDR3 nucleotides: TGTGCCAGCAGCTTGTTATCTAGCGGGGGCTATCTCCAGTTCTTC.

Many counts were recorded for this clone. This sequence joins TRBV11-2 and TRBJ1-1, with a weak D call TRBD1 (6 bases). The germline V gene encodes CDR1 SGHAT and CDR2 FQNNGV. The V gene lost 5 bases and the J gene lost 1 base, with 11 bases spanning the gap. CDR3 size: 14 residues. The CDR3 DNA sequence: TGTGCCAGCAGCCCCTGGACAGCGAACACTGAAGCTTTCTTT. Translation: CASSPWTANTEAFF. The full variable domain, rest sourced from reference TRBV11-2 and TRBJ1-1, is EAGVAQSPRYKIIEKRQSVAFWCNPISGHATLYWYQQILGQGPKLLIQFQNNGVVDDSQLPKDRFSAERLKGVDSTLKIQPAKLEDSAVYLCASSPWTANTEAFFGQGTRLTVV.

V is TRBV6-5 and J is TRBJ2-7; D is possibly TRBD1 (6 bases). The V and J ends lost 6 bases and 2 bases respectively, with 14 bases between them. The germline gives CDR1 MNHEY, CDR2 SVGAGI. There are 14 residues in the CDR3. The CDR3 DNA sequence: TGTGCCAGCAGAAGGGGGTCAGGGACCTACGAGCAGTACTTC. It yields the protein CASRRGSGTYEQYF.

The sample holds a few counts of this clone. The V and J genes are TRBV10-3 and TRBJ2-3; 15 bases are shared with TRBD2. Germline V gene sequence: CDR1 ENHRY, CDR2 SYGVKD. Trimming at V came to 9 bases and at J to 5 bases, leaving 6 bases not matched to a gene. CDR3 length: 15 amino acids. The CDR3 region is CAITGLAGGQDTQYF. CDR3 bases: TGTGCCATTACCGGACTAGCGGGGGGGCAAGATACGCAGTATTTT.

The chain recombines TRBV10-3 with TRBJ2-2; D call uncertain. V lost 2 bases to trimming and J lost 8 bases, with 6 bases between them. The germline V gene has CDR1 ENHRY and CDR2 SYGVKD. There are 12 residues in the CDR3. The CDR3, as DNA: TGTGCCATCAGTGAGCAGACTGGGGAGCTGTTTTTT. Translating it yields CAISEQTGELFF.

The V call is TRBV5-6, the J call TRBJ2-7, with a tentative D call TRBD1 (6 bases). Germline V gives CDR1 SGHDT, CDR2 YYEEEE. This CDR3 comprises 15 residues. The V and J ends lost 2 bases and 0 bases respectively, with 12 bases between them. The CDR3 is CASSFGLQGSYEQYF. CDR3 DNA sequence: TGTGCCAGCAGCTTCGGCTTACAGGGCTCCTACGAGCAGTACTTC.

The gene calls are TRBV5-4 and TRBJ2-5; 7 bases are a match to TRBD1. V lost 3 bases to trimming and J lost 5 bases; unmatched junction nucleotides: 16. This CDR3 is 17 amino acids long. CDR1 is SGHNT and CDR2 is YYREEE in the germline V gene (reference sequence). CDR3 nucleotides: TGTGCCAGCAGCTCGTCCTTCGATCGACAGGGTCGGGAGACCCAGTACTTC. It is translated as CASSSSFDRQGRETQYF.

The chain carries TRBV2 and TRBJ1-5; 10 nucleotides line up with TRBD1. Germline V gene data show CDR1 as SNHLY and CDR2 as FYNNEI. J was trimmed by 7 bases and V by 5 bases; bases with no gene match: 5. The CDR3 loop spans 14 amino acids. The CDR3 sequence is CASSSGQGGQPQHF. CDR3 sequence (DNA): TGTGCCAGCAGTTCCGGACAGGGGGGACAGCCCCAGCATTTT.

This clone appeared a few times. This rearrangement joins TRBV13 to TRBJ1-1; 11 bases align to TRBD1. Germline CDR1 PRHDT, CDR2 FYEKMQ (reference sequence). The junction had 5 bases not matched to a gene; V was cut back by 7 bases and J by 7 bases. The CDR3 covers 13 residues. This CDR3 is CASTGQGALEAFF. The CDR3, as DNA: TGTGCCAGCACCGGACAGGGGGCCCTTGAAGCTTTCTTT.